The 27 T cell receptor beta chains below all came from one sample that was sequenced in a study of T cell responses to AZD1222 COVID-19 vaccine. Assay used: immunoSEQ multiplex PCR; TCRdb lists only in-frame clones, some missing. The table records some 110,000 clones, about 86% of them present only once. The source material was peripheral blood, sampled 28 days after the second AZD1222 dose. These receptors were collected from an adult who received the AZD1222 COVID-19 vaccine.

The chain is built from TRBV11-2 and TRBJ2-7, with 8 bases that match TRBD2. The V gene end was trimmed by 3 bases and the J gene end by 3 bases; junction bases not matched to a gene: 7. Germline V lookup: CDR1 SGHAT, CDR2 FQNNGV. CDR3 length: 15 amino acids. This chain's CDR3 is CASSFGRESGYEQYF. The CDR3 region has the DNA TGTGCCAGCAGCTTCGGGAGGGAGTCGGGCTACGAGCAGTACTTC. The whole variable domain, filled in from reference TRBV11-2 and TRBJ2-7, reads EAGVAQSPRYKIIEKRQSVAFWCNPISGHATLYWYQQILGQGPKLLIQFQNNGVVDDSQLPKDRFSAERLKGVDSTLKIQPAKLEDSAVYLCASSFGRESGYEQYFGPGTRLTVT.

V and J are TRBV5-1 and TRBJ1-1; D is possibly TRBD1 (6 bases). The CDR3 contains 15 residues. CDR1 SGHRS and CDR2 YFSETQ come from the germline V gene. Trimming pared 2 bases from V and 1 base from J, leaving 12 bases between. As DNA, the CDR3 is TGCGCCAGCAGCTTCTACAGGGCGGAGAACACTGAAGCTTTCTTT. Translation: CASSFYRAENTEAFF.

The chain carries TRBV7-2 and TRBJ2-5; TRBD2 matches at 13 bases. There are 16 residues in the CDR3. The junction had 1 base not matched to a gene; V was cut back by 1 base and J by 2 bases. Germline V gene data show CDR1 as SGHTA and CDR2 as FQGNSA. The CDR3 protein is CASSLGTSGGQETQYF. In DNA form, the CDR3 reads TGTGCCAGCAGCTTAGGGACTAGCGGGGGACAAGAGACCCAGTACTTC.

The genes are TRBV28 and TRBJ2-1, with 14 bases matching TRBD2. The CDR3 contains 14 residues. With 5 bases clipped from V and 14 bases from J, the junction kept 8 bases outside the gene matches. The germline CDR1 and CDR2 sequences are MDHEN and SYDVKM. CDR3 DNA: TGTGCCAGCAGTACGGGACTAGCGGGAGTCGAGGAGTTCTTC. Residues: CASSTGLAGVEEFF.

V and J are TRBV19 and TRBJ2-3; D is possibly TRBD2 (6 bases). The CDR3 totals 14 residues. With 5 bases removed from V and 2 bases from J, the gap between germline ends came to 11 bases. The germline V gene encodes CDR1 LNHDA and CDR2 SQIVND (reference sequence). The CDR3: CASSWRGPTDTQYF. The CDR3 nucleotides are TGTGCCAGTAGTTGGAGGGGACCCACAGATACGCAGTATTTT.

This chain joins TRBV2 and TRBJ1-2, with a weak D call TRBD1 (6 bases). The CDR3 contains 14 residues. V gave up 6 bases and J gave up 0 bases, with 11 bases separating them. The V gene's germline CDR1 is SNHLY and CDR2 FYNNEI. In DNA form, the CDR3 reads TGTGCCAGCAGAACGGACAGTTCTAACTATGGCTACACCTTC. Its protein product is CASRTDSSNYGYTF.

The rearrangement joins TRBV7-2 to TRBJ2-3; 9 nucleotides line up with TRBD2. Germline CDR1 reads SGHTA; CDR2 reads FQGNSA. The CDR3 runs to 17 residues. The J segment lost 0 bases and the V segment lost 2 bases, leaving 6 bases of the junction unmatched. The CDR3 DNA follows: TGTGCCAGCAGCTTATTTTTAGCGGGGGTGAGCACAGATACGCAGTATTTT. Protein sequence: CASSLFLAGVSTDTQYF.

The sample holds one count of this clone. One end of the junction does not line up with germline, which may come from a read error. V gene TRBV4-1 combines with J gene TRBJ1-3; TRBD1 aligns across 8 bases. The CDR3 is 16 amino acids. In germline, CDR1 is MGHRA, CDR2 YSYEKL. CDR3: CASSQDGGQASLGTDF. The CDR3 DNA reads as TGCGCCAGCAGCCAAGATGGGGGACAGGCGTCTCTGGGCACGGATTTT.

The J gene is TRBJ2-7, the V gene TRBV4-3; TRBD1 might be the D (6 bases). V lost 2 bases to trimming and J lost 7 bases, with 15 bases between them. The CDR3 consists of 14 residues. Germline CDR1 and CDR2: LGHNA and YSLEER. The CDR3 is CASSQLMMRGEQYF. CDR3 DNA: TGCGCCAGCAGCCAACTCATGATGAGGGGGGAGCAGTACTTC.

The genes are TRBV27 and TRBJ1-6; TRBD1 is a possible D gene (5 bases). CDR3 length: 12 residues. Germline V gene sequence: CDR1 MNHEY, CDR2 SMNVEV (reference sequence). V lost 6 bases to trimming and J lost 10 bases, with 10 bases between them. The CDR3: CASSRRDSPLHF. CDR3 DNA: TGTGCCAGCAGCCGCAGGGACTCACCCCTCCACTTT.

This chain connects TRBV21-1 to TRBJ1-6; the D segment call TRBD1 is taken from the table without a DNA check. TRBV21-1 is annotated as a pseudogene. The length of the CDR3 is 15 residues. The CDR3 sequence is CASSVSTEYNSPLHF. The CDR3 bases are TGTGCCAGCAGCGTCTCGACAGAGTATAATTCACCCCTCCACTTT.

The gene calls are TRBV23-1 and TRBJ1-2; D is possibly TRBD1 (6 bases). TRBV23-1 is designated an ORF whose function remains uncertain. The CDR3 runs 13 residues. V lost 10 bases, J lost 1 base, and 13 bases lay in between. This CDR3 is CATTAGVNYGYTF. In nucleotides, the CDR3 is TGCGCCACCACGGCAGGGGTTAACTATGGCTACACCTTC.

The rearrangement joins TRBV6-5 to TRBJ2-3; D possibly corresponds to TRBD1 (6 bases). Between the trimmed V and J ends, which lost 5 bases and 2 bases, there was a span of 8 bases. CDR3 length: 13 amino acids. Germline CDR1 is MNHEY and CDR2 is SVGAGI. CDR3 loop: CASSTGFTDTQYF. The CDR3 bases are TGTGCCAGCAGTACAGGGTTCACAGATACGCAGTATTTT.

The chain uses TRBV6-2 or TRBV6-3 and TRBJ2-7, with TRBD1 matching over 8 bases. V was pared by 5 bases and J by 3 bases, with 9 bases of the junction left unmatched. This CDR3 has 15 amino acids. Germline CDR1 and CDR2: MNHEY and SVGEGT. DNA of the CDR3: TGTGCCAGCAGTATTACGGGACAGGAAGACTACGAGCAGTACTTC. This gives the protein CASSITGQEDYEQYF.

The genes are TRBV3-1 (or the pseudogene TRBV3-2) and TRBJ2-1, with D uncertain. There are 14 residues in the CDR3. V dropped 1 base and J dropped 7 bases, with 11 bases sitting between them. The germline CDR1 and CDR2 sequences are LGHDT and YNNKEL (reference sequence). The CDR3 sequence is CASSQGGSSNEQFF. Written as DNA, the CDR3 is TGTGCCAGCAGCCAAGGCGGATCCAGTAATGAGCAGTTCTTC.

CDR3 loop: CASNTATNEKLFF. The CDR3 DNA sequence: TGTGCCAGCAATACGGCAACTAATGAAAAACTGTTTTTT. J is TRBJ1-4 and V is TRBV2; D gene uncertain. This CDR3 is 13 amino acids long. The V end lost 7 bases, the J end lost 0 bases, and 6 bases lay between the germline ends. CDR1 SNHLY and CDR2 FYNNEI come from the germline V gene.

The CDR3 is CASSPRAKDEAFF. The CDR3 region has the DNA TGTGCCAGCTCACCACGGGCCAAGGATGAAGCTTTCTTT. V usage is TRBV18 and J usage is TRBJ1-1; the D is unclear. V was trimmed by 1 base and J by 7 bases, leaving 10 bases between them. CDR1 is KGHSH, CDR2 LQKENI, per germline. The CDR3 totals 13 residues.

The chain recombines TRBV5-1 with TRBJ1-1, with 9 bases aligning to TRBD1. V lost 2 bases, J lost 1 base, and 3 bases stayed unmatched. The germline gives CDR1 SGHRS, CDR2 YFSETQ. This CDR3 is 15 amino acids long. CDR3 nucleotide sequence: TGCGCCAGCAGCTTTGGGGACAGGGCGAACACTGAAGCTTTCTTT. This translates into CASSFGDRANTEAFF.

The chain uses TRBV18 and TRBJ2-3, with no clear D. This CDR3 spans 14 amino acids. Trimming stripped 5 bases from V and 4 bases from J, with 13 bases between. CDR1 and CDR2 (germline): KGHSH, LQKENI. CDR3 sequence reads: CASSSFSGADTQYF. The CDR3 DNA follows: TGTGCCAGCTCAAGTTTTTCTGGAGCAGATACGCAGTATTTT.

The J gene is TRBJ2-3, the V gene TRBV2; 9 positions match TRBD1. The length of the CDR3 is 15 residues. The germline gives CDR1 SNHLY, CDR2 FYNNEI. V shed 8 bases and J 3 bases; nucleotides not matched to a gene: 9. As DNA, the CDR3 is TGTGCCAGCGTCCCCCGCGGGACAGGGACAGATACGCAGTATTTT. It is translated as CASVPRGTGTDTQYF.

The CDR3 DNA sequence: TGTGCCTGGAGCGAACAAATTAGAATAGCAGGAGGGGGTAATGAGCAGTTCTTC. Residues: CAWSEQIRIAGGGNEQFF. The chain employs TRBV30 and TRBJ2-1, with D perhaps assigned TRBD1 or TRBD2 (6 bases each). The CDR3 contains 18 residues. Germline V gene data show CDR1 as GTSNPN and CDR2 as SVGIG (reference sequence). The V gene lost 3 bases and the J gene lost 7 bases, with 28 bases spanning the gap.

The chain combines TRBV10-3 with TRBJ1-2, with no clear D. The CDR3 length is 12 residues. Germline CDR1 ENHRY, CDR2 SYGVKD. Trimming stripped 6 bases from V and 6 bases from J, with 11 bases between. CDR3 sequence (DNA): TGTGCCATCAGCCGGACGGGAGATGGCTACACCTTC. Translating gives CAISRTGDGYTF.

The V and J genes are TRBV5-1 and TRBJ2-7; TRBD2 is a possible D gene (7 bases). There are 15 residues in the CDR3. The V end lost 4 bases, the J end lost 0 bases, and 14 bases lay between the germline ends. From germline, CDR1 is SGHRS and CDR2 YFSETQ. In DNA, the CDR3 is TGCGCCAGCAGCCTGAGGGGGGGCCTCTCCTACGAGCAGTACTTC. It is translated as CASSLRGGLSYEQYF. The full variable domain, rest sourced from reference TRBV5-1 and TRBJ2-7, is KAGVTQTPRYLIKTRGQQVTLSCSPISGHRSVSWYQQTPGQGLQFLFEYFSETQRNKGNFPGRFSGRQFSNSRSEMNVSTLELGDSALYLCASSLRGGLSYEQYFGPGTRLTVT.

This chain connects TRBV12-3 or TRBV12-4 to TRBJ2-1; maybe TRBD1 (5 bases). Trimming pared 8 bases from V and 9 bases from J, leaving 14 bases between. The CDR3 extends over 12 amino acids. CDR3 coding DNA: TGTGCCAGCGGCCAGACAGTGGGTGAGCAGTTCTTC. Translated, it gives CASGQTVGEQFF.

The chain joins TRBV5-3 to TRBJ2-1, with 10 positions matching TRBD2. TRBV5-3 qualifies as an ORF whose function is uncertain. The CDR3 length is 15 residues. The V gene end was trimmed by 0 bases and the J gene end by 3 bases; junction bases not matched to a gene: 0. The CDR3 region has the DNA TGTGCCAGAAGCTTGGAGCGGGAGGGCTACAATGAGCAGTTCTTC. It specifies CARSLEREGYNEQFF.

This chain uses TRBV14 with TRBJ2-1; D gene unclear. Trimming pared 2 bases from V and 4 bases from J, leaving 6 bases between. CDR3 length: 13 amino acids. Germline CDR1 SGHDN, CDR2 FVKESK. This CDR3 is CASSQLKYNEQFF. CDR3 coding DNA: TGTGCCAGCAGCCAACTAAAGTACAATGAGCAGTTCTTC.

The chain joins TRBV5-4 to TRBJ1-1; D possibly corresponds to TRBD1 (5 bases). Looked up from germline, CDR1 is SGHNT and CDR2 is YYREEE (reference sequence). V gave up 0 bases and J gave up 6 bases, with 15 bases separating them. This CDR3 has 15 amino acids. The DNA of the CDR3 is TGTGCCAGCAGCTTGGCAGGGATGACGGTCTCTGAAGCTTTCTTT. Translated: CASSLAGMTVSEAFF.